Listed here is a single TCR beta chain. This clone's antigen is unknown. One base away there is no much larger clone; base qualities are not given. A distance of 13 bases separates the germline ends of V and J, which lose 7 bases and 1 base respectively. The cysteine opens and the phenylalanine closes a CDR3 of 14 amino acids. Only the CDR3 region is kept as DNA, spanning 42 bases read in frame from base 1. The germline V gene provides CDR1 MNHEY and CDR2 SVGAGI. This record belongs to a study of Ad26.COV2.S vaccination and SARS-CoV-2 variants (dated by TCRdb to about 2021). For context, the study as a whole: Donors in the vaccine arm were drawn from COV1001, a phase I-IIa trial of Ad26.COV2.S in healthy adults that was multicentre, randomized, double-blind and placebo-controlled. Ad26.COV2.S was administered intramuscularly at 5 x 10^10 or 1 x 10^11 viral particles, either as a single shot or as two shots given 56 days apart. TCRbeta repertoire sequencing served as the tool for gauging how specific and how broad the SARS-CoV-2-reactive T cell receptors were following Ad26.COV2.S vaccination. The TCR-sequenced set comprised around 30 samples: about 19 Ad26.COV2.S vaccine recipients, 5 placebo recipients and 8 SARS-CoV-2 convalescent individuals. Trial participants were randomized into five groups of five, in which low-dose or high-dose Ad26.COV2.S was given once or twice, or placebo was given on both occasions. Investigators remained blinded to trial group allocation during experiments and outcome assessment.

The immunoSEQ Assay was the method used to sequence TCRbeta CDR3 regions. After extraction, genomic DNA underwent amplification by bias-controlled multiplex PCR, followed by high-throughput sequencing. On the authors' methods: Collapsing and filtering of sequences were performed to quantify the absolute abundance of each unique TCRbeta CDR3 region. T cell fraction was estimated by normalization of TCRbeta template counts to usable DNA, with usable DNA being measured through amplification of reference genes present in all nucleated cells. Repertoire TCRs were annotated as SARS-CoV-2-specific when V gene, CDR3 amino acid sequence and J gene were exactly matched to a known reactive TCR set. The reference SARS-CoV-2 TCR set was derived from MIRA and filtered for enrichment in COVID-19-positive ImmuneCODE repertoires, a step that removed public or cross-reactive TCRs. Drawing on the MIRA antigens, annotated TCRs were analysed further at the level of specific ORF or position within ORF. Breadth was defined as the number of annotated unique rearrangements divided by the total number of unique productive rearrangements, and depth was defined as the summed frequency of the annotated unique rearrangements. Group comparisons of TCR breadth used two-sided Wilcoxon rank-sum tests. Entries here come from immuneACCESS through TCRdb and include only in-frame sequences with V and J called. Some clones fail to appear in such tables; in the studies checked, an unresolved V gene covers under half of the shortfall, and the cause of the remainder is unknown. From that table come the V and J calls and clone size; the DNA was used to work out D and trimming. Recorded for this sample are roughly 270,000 clones; around 87% of them occurred a single time. The ten largest account for approximately 3.4% of the sample.

What the treatment or condition label conveys for this sample: 15 to 20 received Ad26.COV2.S at low or high dose, single or two shots; roughly five received placebo; per-sample allocation not given. For vaccine and placebo recipients, the sequenced repertoires came from samples collected on day 63 after the first injection. Between 29 July and 7 August 2020, Cohort 1b enrolled some 25 adults aged 18-55 years at one site in Boston, USA. Ad26.COV2.S was a replication-incompetent adenovirus type 26 vector expressing a prefusion-stabilized SARS-CoV-2 spike protein from the original Wuhan strain. Results and caveats for the whole study, not just this receptor: The study lacked the statistical power to compare responses across vaccine doses or regimens. It was noted by the authors that total T cell responses may have been underestimated by the TCR breadth and depth analyses. After vaccination, substantial breadth of spike-specific CD8+ and CD4+ T cell responses was reported. Vaccine and placebo recipients had comparable non-spike TCR breadth, which fits with the vaccine containing only spike. Compared with placebo recipients, Ad26.COV2.S recipients showed higher spike-specific TCR breadth (P = 0.0014).

The chain is made from TRBV6-5 and TRBJ2-5; the D gene is possibly TRBD2, with 7 bases matching. The specimen was peripheral blood, collected in a trial of Ad26.COV2.S vaccine versus placebo. The sequence was obtained from a person aged 18 to 59 who received the Ad26.COV2.S COVID-19 vaccine or a placebo. The sequenced DNA: TGTGCCAGCATGGGGGGGCCCCCCCAAGAGACCCAGTACTTC. This sequence encodes CASMGGPPQETQYF.